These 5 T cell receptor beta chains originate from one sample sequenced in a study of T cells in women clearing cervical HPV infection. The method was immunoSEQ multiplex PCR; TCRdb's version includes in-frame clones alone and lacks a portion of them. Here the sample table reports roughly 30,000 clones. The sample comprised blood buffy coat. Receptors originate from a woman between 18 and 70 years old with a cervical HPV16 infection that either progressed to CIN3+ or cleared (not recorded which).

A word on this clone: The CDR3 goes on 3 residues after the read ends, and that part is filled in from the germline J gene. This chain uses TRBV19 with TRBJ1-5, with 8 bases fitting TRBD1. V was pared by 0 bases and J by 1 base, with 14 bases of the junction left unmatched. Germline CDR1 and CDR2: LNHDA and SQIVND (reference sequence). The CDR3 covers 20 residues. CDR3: CASSIDRYRGQGKSNQPQHF. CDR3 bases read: TGTGCCAGTAGTATAGACCGGTACCGAGGACAGGGTAAGAGCAATCAGCCC. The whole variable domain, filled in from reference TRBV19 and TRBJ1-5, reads DGGITQSPKYLFRKEGQNVTLSCEQNLNHDAMYWYRQDPGQGLRLIYYSQIVNDFQKGDIAEGYSVSREKKESFPLTVTSAQKNPTAFYLCASSIDRYRGQGKSNQPQHFGDGTRLSIL.

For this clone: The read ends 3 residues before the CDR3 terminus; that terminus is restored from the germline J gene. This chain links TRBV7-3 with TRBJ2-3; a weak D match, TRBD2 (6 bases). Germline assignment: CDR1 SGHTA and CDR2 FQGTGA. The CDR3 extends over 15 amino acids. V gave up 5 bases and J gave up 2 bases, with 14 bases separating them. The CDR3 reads CASSDQGLVTDTQYF. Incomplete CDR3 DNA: TGTGCCAGCAGCGACCAGGGACTTGTCACAGATACG.

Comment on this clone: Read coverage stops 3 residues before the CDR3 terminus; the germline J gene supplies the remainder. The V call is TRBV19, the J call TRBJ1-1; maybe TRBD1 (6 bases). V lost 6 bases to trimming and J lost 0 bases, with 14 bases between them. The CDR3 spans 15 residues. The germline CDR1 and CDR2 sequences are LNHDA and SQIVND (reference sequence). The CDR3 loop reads CASSQGLGMNTEAFF. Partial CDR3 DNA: TGTGCCAGTAGCCAGGGGCTAGGGATGAACACTGAA. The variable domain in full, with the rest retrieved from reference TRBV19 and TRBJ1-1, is DGGITQSPKYLFRKEGQNVTLSCEQNLNHDAMYWYRQDPGQGLRLIYYSQIVNDFQKGDIAEGYSVSREKKESFPLTVTSAQKNPTAFYLCASSQGLGMNTEAFFGQGTRLTVV.

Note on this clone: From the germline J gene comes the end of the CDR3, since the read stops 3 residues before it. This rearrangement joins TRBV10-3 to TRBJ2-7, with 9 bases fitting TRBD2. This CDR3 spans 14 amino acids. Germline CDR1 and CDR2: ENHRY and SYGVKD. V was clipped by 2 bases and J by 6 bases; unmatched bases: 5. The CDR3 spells CAISEAGGPVEQYF. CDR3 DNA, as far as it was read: TGTGCCATCAGTGAGGCGGGAGGGCCGGTCGAG.

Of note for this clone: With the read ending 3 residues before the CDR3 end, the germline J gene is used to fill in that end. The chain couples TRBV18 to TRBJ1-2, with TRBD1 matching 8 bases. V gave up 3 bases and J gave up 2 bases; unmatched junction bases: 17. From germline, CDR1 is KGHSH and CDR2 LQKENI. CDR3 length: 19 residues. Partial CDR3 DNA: TGTGCCAGCTCACCGGCCGGGACAGGACACTATACCTCAAACTATGGC. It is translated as CASSPAGTGHYTSNYG. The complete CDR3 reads CASSPAGTGHYTSNYGYTF.